Sequencing of this T cell receptor beta chain was carried out in a study of tumor-infiltrating lymphocytes in primary liver carcinoma. There are 15 residues in the CDR3. Germline CDR1 SGHAT, CDR2 FQNNGV. Co-extracting RNA and DNA was done with 20-30 mg of unsorted bulk tissue as input. All of the tumor samples contained over 75% viable tumor cells. Constant-region priming of about 520 ng total RNA yielded TCR beta cDNA. Investigators got TCR beta libraries out of three nested multiplex PCR rounds, done with slightly modified ARM-PCR. Both of the initial two PCR rounds ran for approximately 11 cycles and employed TRBV1-TRBV30 forward primers alongside a C-beta reverse primer. Each CDR3 protein is one row after TCRdb ran MiXCR on the multiplex PCR reads. Among tens of thousands of distinct CDR3 sequences listed, over 60% were seen once. Details on this clonotype: One junction end does not reproduce the germline sequence, and a read error may be involved.

This sequence originates from a man between 35 and 55 years old with primary liver carcinoma and hepatitis B virus infection. The J gene is TRBJ1-2, the V gene TRBV11-2; TRBD1 is a possible D gene (5 bases). The source material was liver tumor tissue from sampling region 4. The subset denotes: tumor region T4, right-lateral pole. CDR3 sequence reads: CANSSSGGGTYDYTF. The DNA of the CDR3 is TGTGCCAACAGCTCGTCCGGCGGGGGGACCTATGACTACACCTTC.